This T cell receptor beta chain emerged from a study of PD-1 blockade in classical Hodgkin lymphoma. Broader study findings: When nivolumab was started under 1 year after ASCT, patients were excluded. It was reported that newly diagnosed patients had less baseline TCR diversity than healthy donors. Differences between repertoires have undefined causes, possibly disease activity or prior therapy.

Regarding time point: cycle 4 day 1 (C4D1), after around six weeks of nivolumab. The patients all showed relapse after autologous stem cell transplantation, while their brentuximab vedotin exposure varied. Notes on this clone: The target antigen is unknown.

Sequencing used immunoSEQ multiplex PCR; TCRdb keeps in-frame clones, though not all of them. The table records 20,000 to 30,000 clones, approximately 79% of them present only once. The junction had 12 bases not matched to a gene; V was cut back by 0 bases and J by 10 bases. CDR1 and CDR2 (germline): GTSNPN, SVGIG (reference sequence). CDR3 length equals 15 residues. The rearrangement joins TRBV30 to TRBJ2-3, with 8 bases fitting TRBD2. The sequencing used peripheral blood mononuclear cells (PBMCs), collected before the fourth cycle of nivolumab. The origin of this receptor is a human donor with classical Hodgkin lymphoma. The CDR3 nucleotides read TGTGCCTGGAGTGTACTCGGGGGGGCGCAGGAGGCGCAGTATTTT. The encoded protein is CAWSVLGGAQEAQYF.